This T cell receptor (beta chain) was identified in a study of molecular identifiers for immune sequencing clone quantification listed by TCRdb under 2018. For the wider study: For a replicate experiment, RNA from around 20,000 or 99,000 naive CD8 T cells was divided into five aliquots, and four of the five aliquots were sequenced. The study was a methods study using CD8 T cells to benchmark molecular-identifier clustering-based TCR repertoire sequencing (MIDCIRS) and TCR RNA copy counting.

Including cysteine and phenylalanine, the CDR3 has 13 amino acids. Only the CDR3 part of the read is kept: 39 bases, read in frame from the first base. V is shortened by 6 bases, J by 0 bases, and the region joining them spans 8 bases. The germline V gene encodes CDR1 MNHEY and CDR2 SMNVEV (reference sequence). The study at large found these results: In CMV-specific effector cells, over 99% of molecules were held by clones above 20 RNA copies, whereas under 1% of molecules were held by such clones in naive cells. Even against a background of about a million naive CD8 T cells, spiked-in Jurkat TCR RNA amounting to a single cell's worth was reported to be detectable. Identical TCR molecules sharing a barcode could cause highly expanded clone sizes to be underestimated. About 3 recovered TCR RNA copies per cell were obtained by modeling, versus approximately 9 by digital PCR, implying a capture efficiency of 25% to 35%. Without barcode sub-clustering, chimeric consensus sequences inflated TCR diversity; chimeras reached as high as 47%. The naive libraries included spiked-in Jurkat TCR RNA (10 copies' worth), and this RNA is not part of the donor repertoire.

The library was produced with PCR. Sequencing relied on an Illumina HiSeq 4000. Bulk TCR libraries were made following a previously described method, with the TCR primers given in Table S5. The Qiagen AllPrep DNA/RNA kit was used to purify total RNA. Before analysis, reads from multiple sequencing runs of the same library were pooled. In the original analysis: Only reads with exact TCR constant sequence were kept, trimmed to 150 nt, and grouped by their 12-nt molecular barcodes. Reads in each barcode group were sub-clustered using a 15% Levenshtein threshold, and a quality-weighted consensus sequence was built for each RNA molecule. Non-functional sequences were filtered out, along with any lower-count sequence sitting one edit away from another sequence. Based on a fit of two negative binomial distributions, barcode sub-clusters having less than 20% of the maximum read count were discarded. TCRdb reprocessing: public reads trimmed at Q25 with fastp, clones called with MiXCR, in-frame beta chains kept. Under each unique CDR3 protein, matching rows form one entry showing the most common genes and DNA. The V and J calls shown here were made by TCRdb, not taken from the authors' results. In this sample the table shows 88,000 or so distinct CDR3 sequences, roughly a fifth of which occur a single time. Of the sample, around 1% is held by the ten largest clones.

Libraries of naive CD8 T cells were built from about 19,000 to 1,100,000 sorted cells, with 10%, 30% or 50% of the purified RNA used. Naive CD8 T cells, defined as CD8+CD4-CCR7+CD45RA+, were FACS-sorted into RLT Plus buffer on a BD FACSAria II. Nine to eleven TCR copies' worth of Jurkat RNA were spiked into roughly 17,000-1,100,000 naive CD8 T cell samples to test detection sensitivity. Enrichment of CD8 T cells was performed with RosetteSep CD8+ T Cell Enrichment Cocktail and Ficoll-Paque, after which ACK red cell lysis was carried out. This clonotype was found many times. Which antigen it targets is not known. The input lacks base qualities; no much larger clone sits a single base away.

The sequence derives from a human donor in good health. Some libraries in this study had Jurkat cell RNA spiked in. Here the chain combines TRBV27 and TRBJ1-1, with TRBD1 perhaps the D gene, on 5 matching bases. The sequenced sample consisted of naive CD8+ T cells from blood, with Jurkat cell RNA spiked in. The intended sense of this specimen's cell subset or site label: FACS-sorted CD8+CD4-CCR7+CD45RA+ naive T cells. The nucleotides read TGTGCCAGCAGGGGGGGGATGAACACTGAAGCTTTCTTT. Its protein reads: CASRGGMNTEAFF.